Listed here are 2 T cell receptor beta chains from one sample, sequenced in a study of blood T cell repertoires in COVID-19. Using immunoSEQ multiplex PCR, the repertoire was profiled, and TCRdb retains in-frame clones only, with some absent. Of roughly 190,000 clones in the sample, roughly four fifths were seen once. The material sequenced was PBMCs or T cells enriched from blood (not recorded which). These TCRs come from a man aged 35 to 55 who had recovered from COVID-19.

This clone occurred a few times. Here the CDR3 reads CASSRNGIEGDTQYF. DNA of the CDR3: TGTGCCAGCAGTCGTAACGGGATTGAGGGAGATACGCAGTATTTT. The J gene is TRBJ2-3, the V gene TRBV7-3; D is possibly TRBD2 (5 bases). V was shortened by 6 bases and J by 5 bases, with 18 bases between the two germline ends. Germline values: CDR1 SGHTA, CDR2 FQGTGA. The CDR3 runs to 15 residues.

Comments on this clone: A junction boundary mismatches the germline segment, possibly from a read error. The CDR3 reads CASGPTRDRVLF. CDR3 nucleotide sequence: TGTGCCAGCGGCCCCACCCGGGACAGGGTCCTCTTC. The chain combines TRBV6-5 with TRBJ2-4; the match to TRBD1 covers 9 bases. This CDR3 region has 12 residues. Looked up from germline, CDR1 is MNHEY and CDR2 is SVGAGI.